Detailed here is one T cell receptor beta chain. The data stem from a study of technical replicates of blood from a few donors. V dropped 0 bases and J dropped 6 bases, with 13 bases sitting between them. CDR1 is SGDLS, CDR2 YYNGEE, per germline. This CDR3 comprises 15 residues. Clones were sequenced by immunoSEQ multiplex PCR, and TCRdb holds only the in-frame ones, with some missing. Of 91,000 or so clones listed, about 96% are singletons. Specimen: T cells isolated from PBMCs. The chain joins TRBV9 to TRBJ1-5; maybe TRBD1 (6 bases). The TCR was taken from a human donor in good health. Here the CDR3 DNA reads TGTGCCAGCAGCGTAGTTGGGGGCTTGGTTCAGCCCCAGCATTTT. Amino acid sequence: CASSVVGGLVQPQHF.